This entry lists 18 T cell receptor beta chains sequenced from one sample in a study of T cells after yellow fever vaccination. Each CDR3 protein is one row after TCRdb ran MiXCR on the 5' RACE reads. The sample holds 550,000 to 750,000 distinct CDR3 sequences, 13% seen once. The sample was PBMCs, taken on the day of the yellow fever booster vaccination. The receptor source for this set is a man aged 25-45 years who received the YFV17D yellow fever vaccine.

A few counts support this clonotype. This chain joins TRBV20-1 and TRBJ2-5, with TRBD2 matching 9 bases. The V segment lost 6 bases and the J segment 4 bases; nucleotides outside the gene matches: 3. The CDR3 spans 12 residues. Germline V gene data show CDR1 as DFQATT and CDR2 as SNEGSKA (reference sequence). In DNA form, the CDR3 reads TGCAGTGCGGGACTAGCCAGAGAGACCCAGTACTTC. Its protein product is CSAGLARETQYF.

The rearrangement uses TRBV10-2 and TRBJ2-7, with 8 bases that match TRBD2. CDR1 is WSHSY and CDR2 is SAAADI in the germline V gene. The CDR3 is 16 amino acids. Germline trimming cut 2 bases from V and 1 base from J; bases unmatched to any gene: 7. The CDR3 loop is CASSEGPGLGSYEQYF. In DNA form, the CDR3 reads TGCGCCAGCAGTGAGGGGCCGGGACTAGGATCCTACGAGCAGTACTTC.

This clonotype showed up many times. CDR3 region: CASSTGQGSYGYTF. CDR3 DNA sequence: TGTGCCAGCTCAACGGGACAGGGCAGCTATGGCTACACCTTC. The chain combines TRBV18 with TRBJ1-2, with 9 positions matching TRBD1. V was clipped by 5 bases and J by 4 bases; unmatched bases: 5. Germline CDR1 is KGHSH and CDR2 is LQKENI. This CDR3 region has 14 residues.

The rearrangement links TRBV5-6 to TRBJ2-3; no definite D call. The CDR3 has 17 residues. Trimming cost V 0 bases and J 1 base, with 15 bases left between them. CDR1 SGHDT and CDR2 YYEEEE come from the germline V gene. CDR3 sequence reads: CASSLVGLPRGTDTQYF. As DNA, the CDR3 is TGTGCCAGCAGCTTGGTCGGTCTTCCCCGGGGCACAGATACGCAGTATTTT.

A few counts support this clonotype. V and J are TRBV20-1 and TRBJ2-7, with 13 bases lining up with TRBD2. Germline V gives CDR1 DFQATT, CDR2 SNEGSKA (reference sequence). This CDR3 spans 15 amino acids. With V trimmed by 3 bases and J by 3 bases, 5 bases remained unmatched. CDR3 bases: TGCAGTGCTAGGTTGGGGACTAGCGGGAACTACGAGCAGTACTTC. Amino acids: CSARLGTSGNYEQYF.

The CDR3 sequence: CASSGGGREQYF. CDR3 DNA: TGTGCCAGCTCAGGGGGCGGCAGGGAGCAGTACTTC. This chain links TRBV18 with TRBJ2-7, with a possible D match to TRBD1 (6 bases). The V end lost 5 bases, the J end lost 7 bases, and 12 bases lay between the germline ends. Germline CDR1 and CDR2: KGHSH and LQKENI. This CDR3 region has 12 residues.

The CDR3, as DNA: TGTGCCAGCTCTCCCTGGTCGACAGGGGGCTCTGGGGCCAACGTCCTGACTTTC. It translates to CASSPWSTGGSGANVLTF. The chain links TRBV18 to TRBJ2-6, with 9 bases matching TRBD1. V shed 6 bases and J 0 bases; nucleotides not matched to a gene: 9. The CDR3 extends over 18 amino acids. From germline, CDR1 is KGHSH and CDR2 LQKENI.

This clonotype was observed a single time. The J gene is TRBJ2-5, the V gene TRBV19; 9 nucleotides agree with TRBD2. The V gene's germline CDR1 is LNHDA and CDR2 SQIVND (reference sequence). The CDR3 sequence is 15 residues long. Trimming took 7 bases from V and 4 from J; bases not matched to a gene: 10. CDR3 DNA: TGTGCCAGTACCCTTAGCGGGAGTAGTGCAGAGACCCAGTACTTC. This gives the protein CASTLSGSSAETQYF.

The chain links TRBV5-1 to TRBJ2-7; TRBD2 is a possible D gene (6 bases). Germline V lookup: CDR1 SGHRS, CDR2 YFSETQ. V gave up 4 bases and J gave up 1 base, with 18 bases separating them. The CDR3 is 16 residues long. The CDR3 here is CASSPLTSGPSYEQYF. The CDR3, as DNA: TGCGCCAGCAGCCCTCTAACCAGCGGGCCGTCCTACGAGCAGTACTTC. Using reference TRBV5-1 and TRBJ2-7 for the parts outside the CDR3, the full variable domain is KAGVTQTPRYLIKTRGQQVTLSCSPISGHRSVSWYQQTPGQGLQFLFEYFSETQRNKGNFPGRFSGRQFSNSRSEMNVSTLELGDSALYLCASSPLTSGPSYEQYFGPGTRLTVT.

This clonotype was seen only a few times. The J gene is TRBJ2-2, the V gene TRBV9; D is perhaps TRBD1 or TRBD2 (6 bases each). V dropped 0 bases and J dropped 5 bases, with 17 bases sitting between them. CDR1 and CDR2 from the germline V gene are SGDLS and YYNGEE. The CDR3 runs to 17 residues. The CDR3 loop is CASSVEVGGRDTGELFF. The CDR3 DNA is TGTGCCAGCAGCGTAGAAGTTGGGGGGCGCGATACCGGGGAGCTGTTTTTT.

The chain has TRBV19 and TRBJ1-1, with 10 bases aligning to TRBD1. Per the germline V gene, CDR1 is LNHDA and CDR2 is SQIVND (reference sequence). The CDR3 sequence is 15 residues long. Unmatched junction bases numbered 14, after V lost 10 bases and J lost 6 bases. CDR3 sequence reads: CATRYLGQGPAEAFF. The CDR3 bases are TGTGCCACTCGCTATCTGGGACAGGGGCCTGCTGAAGCTTTCTTT. The whole variable domain, filled in from reference TRBV19 and TRBJ1-1, reads DGGITQSPKYLFRKEGQNVTLSCEQNLNHDAMYWYRQDPGQGLRLIYYSQIVNDFQKGDIAEGYSVSREKKESFPLTVTSAQKNPTAFYLCATRYLGQGPAEAFFGQGTRLTVV.

The chain carries TRBV4-1 and TRBJ2-7, with 8 bases aligning to TRBD2. V lost 1 base, J lost 6 bases, and 5 bases stayed unmatched. The CDR3 extends over 14 amino acids. Germline CDR1 reads MGHRA; CDR2 reads YSYEKL. CDR3 in amino acids: CASSQGEGLVEQYF. The CDR3 DNA reads TGCGCCAGCAGCCAAGGGGAGGGACTAGTCGAGCAGTACTTC.

This chain connects TRBV18 to TRBJ1-4; weak D call: TRBD1 (6 bases). The CDR3 consists of 14 residues. Trimming took 4 bases from V and 0 from J, leaving 6 bases between them. Germline loops: CDR1 KGHSH, CDR2 LQKENI. This CDR3 is CASSRQATNEKLFF. The CDR3 coding sequence is TGTGCCAGCTCACGACAGGCAACTAATGAAAAACTGTTTTTT.

This clonotype was seen a handful of times. The rearrangement joins TRBV14 to TRBJ2-5, with 8 bases matching TRBD2. The junction had 5 bases not matched to a gene; V was cut back by 3 bases and J by 5 bases. Germline-derived CDR1 and CDR2 are SGHDN and FVKESK. The CDR3 is made up of 14 amino acids. The CDR3 DNA follows: TGTGCCAGCAGCCAGGTCGTAGCGGGGGAGACCCAGTACTTC. Its protein product is CASSQVVAGETQYF.

This clonotype occurred a few times. The chain is built from TRBV6-2 or TRBV6-3 and TRBJ2-1, with TRBD1 matching 8 bases. V was pared by 6 bases and J by 3 bases, with 4 bases of the junction left unmatched. The CDR3 extends over 14 amino acids. Germline lookup yields CDR1 MNHEY and CDR2 SVGEGT. CDR3 protein: CASRTGGNYNEQFF. CDR3 coding DNA: TGTGCCAGCAGAACAGGGGGGAACTACAATGAGCAGTTCTTC.

As to this clonotype: A much larger clone is a single base away; this may be a read error. The J gene is TRBJ2-3, the V gene TRBV5-5; no definite D call. Germline V gene lookup returns CDR1 SGHKS and CDR2 YYEKEE (reference sequence). Trimming cost V 4 bases and J 2 bases, with 5 bases left between them. CDR3 length: 12 residues. CDR3 nucleotide sequence: TGTGCCAGCAGCATGTACACAGATACGCAGTATTTT. Its protein is CASSMYTDTQYF.

This chain connects TRBV7-8 to TRBJ1-2, with D uncertain. V lost 1 base, J lost 6 bases, and 9 bases lay in between. Germline CDR1 SGHVS, CDR2 FQNEAQ. The CDR3 runs 13 residues. CDR3 protein: CASSLGGVNGYTF. CDR3 coding DNA: TGTGCCAGCAGCTTAGGGGGAGTAAATGGCTACACCTTC.

This clonotype turned up a few times. The V and J genes are TRBV12-3 or TRBV12-4 and TRBJ2-7; 10 bases are a match to TRBD2. V gave up 6 bases and J gave up 2 bases; unmatched junction bases: 7. This CDR3 region has 15 residues. CDR3 nucleotide sequence: TGTGCCAGCAGATCCGGGACTAGCGCGGCCTACGAGCAGTACTTC. This gives the protein CASRSGTSAAYEQYF.